This TCR beta chain comes out of a study of blood T cell repertoires in COVID-19. The overall study: Some COVID-19 samples were acute and others convalescent; all came from the United States, Italy and Spain. PBMCs, B-cell-depleted T cells, or T cells provided the cDNA or gDNA that made up the material.

Assay: immunoSEQ multiplex PCR; the TCRdb copy retains only in-frame clones and omits some. The sample records 130,000 to 150,000 clones, 84% being singletons. Germline-derived CDR1 and CDR2 are KGHDR and SFDVKD. CDR3 size: 15 residues. V shed 5 bases and J shed 4 bases, with 13 bases lying between them. The chain recombines TRBV24-1 with TRBJ2-2; D is unclear. Sequenced input: peripheral blood. The TCR comes from a human donor in a cohort sampled during active COVID-19. The CDR3 here is CATSGGVASTGELFF. CDR3 nucleotides: TGTGCCACCAGTGGTGGTGTCGCGAGCACCGGGGAGCTGTTTTTT.